These 15 T cell receptor beta chains came from one sample sequenced in a study of blood T cells in healthy people across ages. A second PCR, run for about 7 to 11 cycles, used a sample-barcoded 5' primer plus a J-beta primer mix. TCRdb processed the 5' RACE reads anew with MiXCR; each CDR3 protein has one entry. Of roughly 2 million distinct CDR3 sequences in the sample, around half were seen once. The sample was blood. The receptor source for this set is a woman between 40 and 55 years old in good health.

The V gene is TRBV7-9, the J gene TRBJ1-4; tentative D call: TRBD1 (5 bases). CDR1 and CDR2 from the germline V gene are SEHNR and FQNEAQ (reference sequence). The CDR3 totals 17 residues. Trimming cost V 6 bases and J 3 bases, with 20 bases left between them. In DNA, the CDR3 is TGTGCCAGCAGTAACTCCTTGGGGGGAAGTGCTAATGAAAAACTGTTTTTT. Protein: CASSNSLGGSANEKLFF.

This clonotype occurred many times. The chain employs TRBV7-3 and TRBJ1-2; D not certain. Germline CDR1 is SGHTA and CDR2 is FQGTGA. This CDR3 has 16 residues. Trimming took 5 bases from V and 6 from J, leaving 22 bases between them. The CDR3 loop reads CASSPSLVHGINGYTF. The CDR3 nucleotides are TGTGCCAGCAGCCCCTCGCTAGTTCACGGGATTAATGGCTACACCTTC. Full variable domain (missing parts from reference TRBV7-3 and TRBJ1-2): GAGVSQTPSNKVTEKGKYVELRCDPISGHTALYWYRQSLGQGPEFLIYFQGTGAADDSGLPNDRFFAVRPEGSVSTLKIQRTERGDSAVYLCASSPSLVHGINGYTFGSGTRLTVV.

This chain links TRBV28 with TRBJ2-5; D may be TRBD1 or TRBD2 (5 bases each). Trimming removed 2 bases at V and 11 bases at J, with 15 bases between. The CDR3 has 13 amino acids. Germline V gene data show CDR1 as MDHEN and CDR2 as SYDVKM. As DNA, the CDR3 is TGTGCCAGCAGTTTAGGGGGTGCCGAAGAGCAGTACTTC. Residues: CASSLGGAEEQYF.

V and J are TRBV12-3 or TRBV12-4 and TRBJ2-7, with 8 bases that match TRBD2. The CDR3 runs 15 residues. Losses at the gene ends were 6 bases for V and 2 bases for J; bases not matched to a gene: 9. In DNA, the CDR3 is TGTGCCAGCAGCTCTCAGCGGGGGCGAGCCTACGAGCAGTACTTC. It encodes CASSSQRGRAYEQYF.

The gene calls are TRBV4-2 and TRBJ2-7, with 14 bases lining up with TRBD2. The germline CDR1 and CDR2 sequences are LGHNA and YNFKEQ. The V and J ends lost 0 bases and 7 bases, in that order; junction bases with no gene match: 14. This CDR3 comprises 19 residues. The CDR3 loop is CASSQDFLGTSGGYNEQYF. DNA for the CDR3: TGTGCCAGCAGCCAAGATTTTCTCGGGACTAGCGGGGGATACAATGAGCAGTACTTC.

V usage is TRBV4-1 and J usage is TRBJ2-1; TRBD1 matches at 8 bases. V lost 4 bases to trimming and J lost 3 bases; unmatched junction nucleotides: 5. The CDR3 loop spans 15 amino acids. Germline V gene sequence: CDR1 MGHRA, CDR2 YSYEKL. CDR3 amino acids: CASSPTGANYNEQFF. As DNA, the CDR3 is TGCGCCAGCAGCCCGACAGGGGCTAACTACAATGAGCAGTTCTTC.

V usage is TRBV7-2 and J usage is TRBJ2-5; D is undetermined. The V end lost 3 bases, the J end lost 1 base, and 12 bases lay between the germline ends. The CDR3 sequence is 15 residues long. Germline CDR1 SGHTA, CDR2 FQGNSA. The CDR3 DNA sequence: TGTGCCAGCAGCTTGAGGCAGGCCCTCCAAGAGACCCAGTACTTC. Residues: CASSLRQALQETQYF. Together with reference TRBV7-2 and TRBJ2-5, the CDR3 gives the full variable domain: GAGVSQSPSNKVTEKGKDVELRCDPISGHTALYWYRQSLGQGLEFLIYFQGNSAPDKSGLPSDRFSAERTGGSVSTLTIQRTQQEDSAVYLCASSLRQALQETQYFGPGTRLLVL.

The chain has TRBV27 and TRBJ2-7; 7 bases line up with TRBD1. Germline V gene data show CDR1 as MNHEY and CDR2 as SMNVEV (reference sequence). This CDR3 spans 11 amino acids. V lost 11 bases, J lost 2 bases, and 3 bases stayed unmatched. CDR3 nucleotides: TGTGCCGTACAGGGGACCTACGAGCAGTACTTC. It yields the protein CAVQGTYEQYF.

The V and J genes are TRBV20-1 and TRBJ1-2; 9 bases are a match to TRBD1. Germline V gene sequence: CDR1 DFQATT, CDR2 SNEGSKA (reference sequence). This CDR3 spans 13 amino acids. Trimming removed 6 bases from V and 9 bases from J; junction bases left unmatched: 11. The CDR3 bases are TGCAGTGCCGGCGACAGGGGGGATAGGAGCTACACCTTC. It codes for CSAGDRGDRSYTF.

This chain links TRBV28 with TRBJ2-5, with 8 bases that match TRBD1. CDR3 size: 14 residues. V lost 10 bases to trimming and J lost 0 bases; unmatched junction nucleotides: 7. The germline gives CDR1 MDHEN, CDR2 SYDVKM. As DNA, the CDR3 is TGTGCCACACACAGGGGGTTGTACCAAGAGACCCAGTACTTC. Translation gives CATHRGLYQETQYF. Full variable domain (missing parts from reference TRBV28 and TRBJ2-5): DVKVTQSSRYLVKRTGEKVFLECVQDMDHENMFWYRQDPGLGLRLIYFSYDVKMKEKGDIPEGYSVSREKKERFSLILESASTNQTSMYLCATHRGLYQETQYFGPGTRLLVL.

J is TRBJ2-3 and V is TRBV5-5; D is uncertain. CDR1 is SGHKS, CDR2 YYEKEE, per germline (reference sequence). V was pared by 2 bases and J by 2 bases, with 18 bases between. This CDR3 spans 17 amino acids. Here the CDR3 DNA reads TGTGCCAGCAGCTTCCGGGCCCCGCCGACCCTCACAGATACGCAGTATTTT. Residues: CASSFRAPPTLTDTQYF.

This chain joins TRBV28 and TRBJ1-2; D is undetermined. Germline V CDR1 and CDR2: MDHEN, SYDVKM. Trimming left V 6 bases short and J 7 bases short, with 15 bases between. There are 13 residues in the CDR3. CDR3 DNA sequence: TGTGCCAGCAGCTTTGCTATTGAGGGTGGCTACACCTTC. Amino acids: CASSFAIEGGYTF.

The chain combines TRBV20-1 with TRBJ2-4; possible D gene TRBD2, 6 bases. Deletions cut 0 bases from V and 4 bases from J, with 22 bases between. Germline V CDR1 and CDR2: DFQATT, SNEGSKA (reference sequence). The length of the CDR3 is 18 residues. The CDR3 DNA sequence: TGCAGTGCTAGAGATCGTCGGCGACCCACGGGGGAGAAAAACATTCAGTACTTC. It is translated as CSARDRRRPTGEKNIQYF.

The chain is built from TRBV6-1 and TRBJ2-4, with TRBD1 matching 7 bases. The germline gives CDR1 MNHNS, CDR2 SASEGT. The junction had 11 bases not matched to a gene; V was cut back by 6 bases and J by 0 bases. The CDR3 extends over 17 amino acids. The CDR3 bases are TGTGCCAGCAGCCCGGGACAGCCTATTCTAGCCAAAAACATTCAGTACTTC. As protein: CASSPGQPILAKNIQYF.

The J gene is TRBJ2-7, the V gene TRBV6-5, with 8 bases lining up with TRBD2. Germline CDR1 MNHEY, CDR2 SVGAGI. CDR3 size: 15 residues. V lost 5 bases to trimming and J lost 7 bases; unmatched junction nucleotides: 13. CDR3 DNA: TGTGCCAGCAGTACCCTCGGCGGGGGGTTTAATGAGCAGTACTTC. As protein: CASSTLGGGFNEQYF.